This TCR beta chain was captured by sequencing in a study of cytomegalovirus exposure and HLA in healthy donors. Findings of the study overall: Most of the CMV-associated TCR beta chains (in a later analysis) appeared to be HLA-restricted.

The CDR3 is 12 amino acids. V was cut by 8 bases and J by 8 bases, with 15 bases left in between. CDR1 is MNHNS and CDR2 is SASEGT in the germline V gene. The PCR ran on 60 Vbeta and 13 Jbeta primers. Some clones are missing from TCRdb's copy, which holds only in-frame ones; the method was immunoSEQ multiplex PCR. Of about 100,000 clones listed, roughly 70% were seen once; the top ten hold about 10%. As for this clone: Its antigen is not known.

The clonotype originates from a man over 45 in good health and CMV-seronegative. Sequenced: PBMCs. The chain carries TRBV6-1 and TRBJ1-2, with unresolved D. DNA of the CDR3: TGTGCCAGCGGGTCCGGGGAGGGCGGCTACACCTTC. It translates to CASGSGEGGYTF.